The entry that follows covers one T cell receptor (beta chain) sequence. The data originate from a study of blood T cell repertoires in COVID-19. TCRdb keeps only in-frame clones here, not all; method: immunoSEQ multiplex PCR. Here the sample spans some 400,000 clones, roughly nine tenths being singletons. CDR1 is KGHDR, CDR2 SFDVKD, per germline. The V segment lost 4 bases and the J segment 8 bases; nucleotides outside the gene matches: 4. The CDR3 is 14 amino acids. The sequencing input was PBMCs or T cells enriched from blood (not recorded which). The chain combines TRBV24-1 with TRBJ2-1, with 10 bases matching TRBD1. This clonotype was sampled from a woman in her 40s who had been exposed to COVID-19. CDR3: CATSDRQGAYEQFF. The CDR3 nucleotides read TGTGCCACCAGTGACCGACAGGGGGCCTATGAGCAGTTCTTC.